This T cell receptor (beta chain) was profiled in a study of CD8 T cells in ankylosing spondylitis. TCRdb reprocessed the 5' RACE reads via MiXCR and lists one record per CDR3 protein. The profile shows 210,000 or so distinct CDR3 sequences, 20% to 30% of them singletons. Trimming removed 3 bases from V and 5 bases from J, with 11 bases in between. Germline CDR1 DFQATT, CDR2 SNEGSKA (reference sequence). The CDR3 runs to 13 residues. The table lists this clonotype with a few counts. Sample: blood, either unsorted or a sorted T cell fraction (not recorded which). The V call is TRBV20-1, the J call TRBJ2-1; the D is unclear. The sequence was obtained from a male donor with ankylosing spondylitis or in good health (not recorded which). Written as DNA, the CDR3 is TGCAGTGCTAGCAACGACATCCACAATGAGCAGTTCTTC. Translated: CSASNDIHNEQFF.